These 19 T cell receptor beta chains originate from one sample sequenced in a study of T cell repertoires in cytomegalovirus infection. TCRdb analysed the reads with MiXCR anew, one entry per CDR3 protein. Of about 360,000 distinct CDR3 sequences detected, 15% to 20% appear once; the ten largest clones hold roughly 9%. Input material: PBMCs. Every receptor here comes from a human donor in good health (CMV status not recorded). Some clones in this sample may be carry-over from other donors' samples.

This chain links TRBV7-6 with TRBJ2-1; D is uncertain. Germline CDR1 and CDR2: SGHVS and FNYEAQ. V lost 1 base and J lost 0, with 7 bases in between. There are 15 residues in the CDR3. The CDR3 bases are TGTGCCAGCAGCTTAGGGACGAACTCCTACAATGAGCAGTTCTTC. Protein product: CASSLGTNSYNEQFF.

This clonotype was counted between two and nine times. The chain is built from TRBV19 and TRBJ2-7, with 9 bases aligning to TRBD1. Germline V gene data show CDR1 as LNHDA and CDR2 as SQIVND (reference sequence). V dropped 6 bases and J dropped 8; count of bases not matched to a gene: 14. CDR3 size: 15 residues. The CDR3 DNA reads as TGTGCCAGTAGCCCTACGGGGGGACAGGGTGGCAAGCAGTACTTC. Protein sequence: CASSPTGGQGGKQYF.

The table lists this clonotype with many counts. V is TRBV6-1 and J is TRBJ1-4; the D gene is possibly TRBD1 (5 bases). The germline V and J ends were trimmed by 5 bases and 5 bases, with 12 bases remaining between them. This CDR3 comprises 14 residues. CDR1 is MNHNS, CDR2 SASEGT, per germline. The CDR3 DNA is TGTGCCAGCAGTCCCGACAGAGAGAATGAAAAACTGTTTTTT. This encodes CASSPDRENEKLFF.

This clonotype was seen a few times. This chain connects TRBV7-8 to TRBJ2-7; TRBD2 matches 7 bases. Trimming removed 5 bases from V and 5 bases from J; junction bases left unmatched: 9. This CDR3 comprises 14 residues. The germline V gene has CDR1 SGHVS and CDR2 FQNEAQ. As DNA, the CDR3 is TGTGCCAGCAGCAACGGGGGGATTTCGGACGAGCAGTACTTC. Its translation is CASSNGGISDEQYF.

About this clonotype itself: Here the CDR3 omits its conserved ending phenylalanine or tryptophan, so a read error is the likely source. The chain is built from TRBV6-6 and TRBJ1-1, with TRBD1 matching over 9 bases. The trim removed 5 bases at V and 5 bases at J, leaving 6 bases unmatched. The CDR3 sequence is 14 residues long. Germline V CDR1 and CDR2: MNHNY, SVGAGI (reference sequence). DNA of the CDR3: TGTGCCAGCAGTCACAGGGGGCTAGGGACTGAAGCTTTCTTG. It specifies CASSHRGLGTEAFL.

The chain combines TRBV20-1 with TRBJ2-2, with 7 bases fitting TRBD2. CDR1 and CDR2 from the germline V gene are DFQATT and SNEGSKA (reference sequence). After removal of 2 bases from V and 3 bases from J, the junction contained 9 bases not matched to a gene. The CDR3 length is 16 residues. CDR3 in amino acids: CSARSGGGFDTGELFF. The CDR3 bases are TGCAGTGCTAGATCGGGGGGAGGTTTCGACACCGGGGAGCTGTTTTTT.

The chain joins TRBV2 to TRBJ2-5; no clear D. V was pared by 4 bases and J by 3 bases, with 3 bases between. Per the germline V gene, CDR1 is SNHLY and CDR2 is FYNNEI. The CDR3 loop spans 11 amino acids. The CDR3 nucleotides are TGTGCCAGCAGTGCCGAAGAGACCCAGTACTTC. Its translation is CASSAEETQYF.

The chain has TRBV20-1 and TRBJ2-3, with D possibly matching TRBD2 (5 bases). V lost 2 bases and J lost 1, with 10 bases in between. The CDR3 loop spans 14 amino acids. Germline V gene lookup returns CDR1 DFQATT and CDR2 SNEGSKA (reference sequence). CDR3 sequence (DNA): TGCAGTGCTAGAAGTGGGAGAGGCACAGATACGCAGTATTTT. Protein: CSARSGRGTDTQYF.

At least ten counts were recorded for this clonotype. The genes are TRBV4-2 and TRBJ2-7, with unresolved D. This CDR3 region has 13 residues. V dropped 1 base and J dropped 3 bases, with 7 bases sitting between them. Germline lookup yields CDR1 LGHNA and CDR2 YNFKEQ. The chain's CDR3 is CASSQVGHYEQYF. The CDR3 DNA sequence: TGTGCCAGCAGCCAAGTCGGGCACTACGAGCAGTACTTC.

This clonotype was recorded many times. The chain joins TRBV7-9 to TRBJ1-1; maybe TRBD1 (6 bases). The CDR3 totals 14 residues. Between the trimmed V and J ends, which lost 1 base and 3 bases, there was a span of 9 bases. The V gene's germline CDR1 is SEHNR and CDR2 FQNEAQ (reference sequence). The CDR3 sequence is CASSLGTVDTEAFF. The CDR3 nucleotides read TGTGCCAGCAGCTTAGGGACAGTTGACACTGAAGCTTTCTTT.

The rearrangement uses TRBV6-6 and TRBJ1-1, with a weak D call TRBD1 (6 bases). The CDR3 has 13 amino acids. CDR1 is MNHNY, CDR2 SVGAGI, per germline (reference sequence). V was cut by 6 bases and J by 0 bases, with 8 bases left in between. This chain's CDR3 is CASREGVNTEAFF. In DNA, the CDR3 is TGTGCCAGCAGGGAGGGGGTGAACACTGAAGCTTTCTTT.

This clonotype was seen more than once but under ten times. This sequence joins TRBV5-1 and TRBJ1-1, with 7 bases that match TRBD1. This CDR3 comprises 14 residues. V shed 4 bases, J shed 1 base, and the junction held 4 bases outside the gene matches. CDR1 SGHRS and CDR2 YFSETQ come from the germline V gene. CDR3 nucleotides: TGCGCCAGCAGCAGGGACAGAGAGAACACTGAAGCTTTCTTT. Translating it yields CASSRDRENTEAFF.

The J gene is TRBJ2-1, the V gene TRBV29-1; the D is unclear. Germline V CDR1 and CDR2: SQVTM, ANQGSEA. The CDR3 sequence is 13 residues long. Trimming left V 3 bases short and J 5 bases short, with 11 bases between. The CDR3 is CSVEDWPDNEQFF. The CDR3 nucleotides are TGCAGCGTTGAGGATTGGCCCGACAATGAGCAGTTCTTC.

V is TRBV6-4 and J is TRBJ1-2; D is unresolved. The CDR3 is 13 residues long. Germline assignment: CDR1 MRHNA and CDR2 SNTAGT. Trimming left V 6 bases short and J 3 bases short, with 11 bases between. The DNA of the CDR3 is TGTGCCAGCAGCGAGACATACCACTATGGCTACACCTTC. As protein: CASSETYHYGYTF.

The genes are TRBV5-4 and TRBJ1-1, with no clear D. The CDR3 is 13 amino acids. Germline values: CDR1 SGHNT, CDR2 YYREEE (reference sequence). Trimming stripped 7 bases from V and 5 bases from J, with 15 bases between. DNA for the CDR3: TGTGCCAGCCGAGACTTTACTGGGACTGAAGCTTTCTTT. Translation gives CASRDFTGTEAFF.

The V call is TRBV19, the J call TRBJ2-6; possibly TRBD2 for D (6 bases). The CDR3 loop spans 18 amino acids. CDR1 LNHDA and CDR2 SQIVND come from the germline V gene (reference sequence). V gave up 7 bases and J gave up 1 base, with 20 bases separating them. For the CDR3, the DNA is TGTGCCAGTAACCCTCAGGGACGGGAGAGGTCTGGGGCCAACGTCCTGACTTTC. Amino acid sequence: CASNPQGRERSGANVLTF.

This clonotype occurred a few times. The DNA for the CDR3 is TGTGCCAGCAGTTTGCAGGGGGGTCGAGGCTACACCTTC. Translating gives CASSLQGGRGYTF. This chain joins TRBV12-3 or TRBV12-4 and TRBJ1-2, with TRBD1 identical over 7 bases. The CDR3 has 13 amino acids. J lost 8 bases, V lost 3 bases, and 6 bases had no gene match.

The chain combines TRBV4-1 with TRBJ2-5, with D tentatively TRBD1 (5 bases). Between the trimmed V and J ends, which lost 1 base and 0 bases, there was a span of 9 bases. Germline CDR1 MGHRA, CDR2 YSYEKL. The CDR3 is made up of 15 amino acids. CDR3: CASSQGDRDQETQYF. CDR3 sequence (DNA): TGCGCCAGCAGCCAAGGCGACAGAGACCAAGAGACCCAGTACTTC.

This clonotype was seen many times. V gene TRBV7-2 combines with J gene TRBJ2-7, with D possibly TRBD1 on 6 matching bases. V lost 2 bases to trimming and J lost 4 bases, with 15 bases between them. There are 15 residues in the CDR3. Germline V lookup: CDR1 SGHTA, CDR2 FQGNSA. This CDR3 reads CASSLWVQGRYEQYF. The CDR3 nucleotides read TGTGCCAGCAGCTTATGGGTACAGGGCCGTTACGAGCAGTACTTC.